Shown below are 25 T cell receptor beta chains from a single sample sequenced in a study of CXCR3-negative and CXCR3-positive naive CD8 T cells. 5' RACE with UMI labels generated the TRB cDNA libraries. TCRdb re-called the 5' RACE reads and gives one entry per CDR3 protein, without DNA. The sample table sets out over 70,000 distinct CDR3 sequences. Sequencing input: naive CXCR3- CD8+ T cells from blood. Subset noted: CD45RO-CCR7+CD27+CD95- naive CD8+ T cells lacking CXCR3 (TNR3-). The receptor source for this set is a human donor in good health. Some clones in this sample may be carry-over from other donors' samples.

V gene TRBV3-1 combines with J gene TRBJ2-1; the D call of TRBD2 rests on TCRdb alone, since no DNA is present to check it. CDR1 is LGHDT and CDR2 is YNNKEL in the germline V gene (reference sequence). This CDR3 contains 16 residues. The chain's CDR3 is CASSQEFPSPGDEQFF.

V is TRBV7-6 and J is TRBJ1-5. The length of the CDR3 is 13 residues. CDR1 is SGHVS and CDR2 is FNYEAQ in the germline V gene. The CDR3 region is CASSSSDNQPQHF.

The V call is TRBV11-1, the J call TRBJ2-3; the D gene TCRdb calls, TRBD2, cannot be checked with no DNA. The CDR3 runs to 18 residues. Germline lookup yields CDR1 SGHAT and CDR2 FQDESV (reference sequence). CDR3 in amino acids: CASGGLAGALWGTDTQYF.

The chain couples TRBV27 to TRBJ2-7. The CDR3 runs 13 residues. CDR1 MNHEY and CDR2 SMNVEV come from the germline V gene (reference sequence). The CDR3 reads CASSLSASYEQYF.

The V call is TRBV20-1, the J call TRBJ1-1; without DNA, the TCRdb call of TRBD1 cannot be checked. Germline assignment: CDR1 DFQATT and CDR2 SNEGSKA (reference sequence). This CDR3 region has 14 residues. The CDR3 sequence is CSARGVQGDTEAFF.

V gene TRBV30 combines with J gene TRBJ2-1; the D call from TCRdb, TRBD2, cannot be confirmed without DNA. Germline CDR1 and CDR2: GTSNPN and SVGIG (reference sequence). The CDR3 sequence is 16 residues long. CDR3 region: CAWSVPTSGGPDEQFF.

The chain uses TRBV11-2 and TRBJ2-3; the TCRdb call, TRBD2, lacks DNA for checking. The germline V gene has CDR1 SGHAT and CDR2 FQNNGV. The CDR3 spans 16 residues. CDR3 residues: CASSSGPGLARDTQYF.

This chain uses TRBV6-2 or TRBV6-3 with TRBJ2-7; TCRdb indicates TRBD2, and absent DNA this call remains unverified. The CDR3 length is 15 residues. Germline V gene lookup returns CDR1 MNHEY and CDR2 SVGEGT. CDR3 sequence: CASSTGLAGGYEQYF.

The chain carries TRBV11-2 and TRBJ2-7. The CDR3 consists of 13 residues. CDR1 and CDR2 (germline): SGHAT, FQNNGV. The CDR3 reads CASSFGEYYEQYF.

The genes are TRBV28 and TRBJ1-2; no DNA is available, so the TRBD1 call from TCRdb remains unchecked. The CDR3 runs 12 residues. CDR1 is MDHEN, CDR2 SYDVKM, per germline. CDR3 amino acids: CASSLSRAGYTF.

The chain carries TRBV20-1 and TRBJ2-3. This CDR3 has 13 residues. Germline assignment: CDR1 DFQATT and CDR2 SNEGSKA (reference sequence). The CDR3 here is CSARETSTETQYF.

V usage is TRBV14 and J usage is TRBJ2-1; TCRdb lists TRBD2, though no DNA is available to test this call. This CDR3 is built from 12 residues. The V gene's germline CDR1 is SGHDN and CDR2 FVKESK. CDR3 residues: CASSPWTNEQFF.

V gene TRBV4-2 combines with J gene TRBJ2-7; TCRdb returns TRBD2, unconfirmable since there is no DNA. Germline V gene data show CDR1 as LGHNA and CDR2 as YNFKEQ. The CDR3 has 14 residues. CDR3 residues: CASSQVAGGYEQYF.

The CDR3: CASSGVDYEQYF. The genes are TRBV4-1 and TRBJ2-7. The CDR3 is 12 residues long. Germline CDR1 MGHRA, CDR2 YSYEKL.

The CDR3: CASSYFSDSNEKLFF. The chain uses TRBV6-6 and TRBJ1-4. Per germline, CDR1 MNHNY and CDR2 SVGAGI (reference sequence). This CDR3 region has 15 residues.

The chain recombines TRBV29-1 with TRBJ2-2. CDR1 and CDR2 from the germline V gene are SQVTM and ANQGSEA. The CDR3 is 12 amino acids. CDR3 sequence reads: CSVIRVGGELFF.

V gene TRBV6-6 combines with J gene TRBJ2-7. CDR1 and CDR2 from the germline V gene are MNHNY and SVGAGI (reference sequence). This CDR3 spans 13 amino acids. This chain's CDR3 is CASRPTGHHEQYF.

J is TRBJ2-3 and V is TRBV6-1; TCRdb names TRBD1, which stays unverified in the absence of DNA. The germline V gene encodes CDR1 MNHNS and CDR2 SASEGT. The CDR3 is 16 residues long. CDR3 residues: CASSETLDRSTDTQYF.

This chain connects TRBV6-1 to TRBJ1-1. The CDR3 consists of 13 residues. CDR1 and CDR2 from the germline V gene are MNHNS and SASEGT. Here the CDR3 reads CASSEVQGTEAFF.

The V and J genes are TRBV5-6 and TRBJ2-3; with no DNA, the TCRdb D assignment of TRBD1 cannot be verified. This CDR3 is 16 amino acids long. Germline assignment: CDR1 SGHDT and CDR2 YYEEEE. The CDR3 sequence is CASSLAPAGFTDTQYF.

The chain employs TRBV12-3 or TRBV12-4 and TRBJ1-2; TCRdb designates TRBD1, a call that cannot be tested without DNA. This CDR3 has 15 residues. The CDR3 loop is CASSITGTGDYGYTF.

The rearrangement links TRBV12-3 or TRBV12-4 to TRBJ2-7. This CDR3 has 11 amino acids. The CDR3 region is CASSAGYEQYF.

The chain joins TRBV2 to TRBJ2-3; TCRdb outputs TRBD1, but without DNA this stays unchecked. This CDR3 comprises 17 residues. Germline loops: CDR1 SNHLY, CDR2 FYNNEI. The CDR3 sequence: CASRAIRDRERGDTQYF.

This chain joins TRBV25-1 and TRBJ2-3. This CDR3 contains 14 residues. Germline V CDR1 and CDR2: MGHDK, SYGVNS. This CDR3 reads CASSEQLLPDTQYF.

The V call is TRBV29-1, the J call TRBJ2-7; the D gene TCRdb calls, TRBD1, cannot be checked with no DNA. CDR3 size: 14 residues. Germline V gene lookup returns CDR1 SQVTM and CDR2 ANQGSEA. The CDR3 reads CSVEDLGVPYEQYF.